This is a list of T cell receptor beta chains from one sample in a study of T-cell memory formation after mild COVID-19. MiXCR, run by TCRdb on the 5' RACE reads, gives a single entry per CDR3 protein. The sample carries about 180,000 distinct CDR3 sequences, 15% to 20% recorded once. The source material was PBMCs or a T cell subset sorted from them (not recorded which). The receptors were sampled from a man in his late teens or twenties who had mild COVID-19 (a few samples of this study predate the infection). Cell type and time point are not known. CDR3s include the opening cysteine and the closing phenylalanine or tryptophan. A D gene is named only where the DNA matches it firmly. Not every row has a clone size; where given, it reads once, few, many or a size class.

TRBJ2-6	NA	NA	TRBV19	TGTGCCAGTAGTTGGGGACGGGCCTCTGGGGCCAACGTCCTGACTTTC	CASSWGRASGANVLTF
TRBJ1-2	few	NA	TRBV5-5	TGTGCCAGCAGCTTGGACCAACCGTTTGGCTACACCTTC	CASSLDQPFGYTF
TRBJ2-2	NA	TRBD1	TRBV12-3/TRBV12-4	TGTGCCAGCAGTCAGAGGACAGGGATAGGGGAGCTGTTTTTT	CASSQRTGIGELFF
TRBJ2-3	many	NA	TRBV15	TGTGCCACCAGCAGAGATAAAATTATCGGGCACGGGGAGTATTTT	CATSRDKIIGHGEYF
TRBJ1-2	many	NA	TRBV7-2	TGTGCCAGCAGCCCGTACACTCTCTATGGCTACACCTTC	CASSPYTLYGYTF
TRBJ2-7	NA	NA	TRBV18	TGTGCCAGCTCACCATCGCAGGGCTCCTACGAGCAGTACTTC	CASSPSQGSYEQYF
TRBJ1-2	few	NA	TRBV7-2	TGTGCCAGCAGCTTAGCGTCGGTAGGGAACTATGGCTACACCTTC	CASSLASVGNYGYTF
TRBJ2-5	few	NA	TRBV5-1	TGCGCCAGCAGCCACACCTCCCGGGGGGAGACCCAGTACTTC	CASSHTSRGETQYF
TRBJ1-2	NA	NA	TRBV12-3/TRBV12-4	TGTGCCAGCACCCCTGGGGGCCGGACTAACTATGGCTACACCTTC	CASTPGGRTNYGYTF
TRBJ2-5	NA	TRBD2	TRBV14	TGTGCCAGCAGCCAAGCCCTCGGGAGGGAGACCCAGTACTTC	CASSQALGRETQYF
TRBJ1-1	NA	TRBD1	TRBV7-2	TGTGCCAGCAGCTTACAGGGGGCGGACACTGAAGCTTTCTTT	CASSLQGADTEAFF
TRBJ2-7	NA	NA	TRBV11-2	TGTGCCAGCAGCATCGTAGTTGGGGAACACTACGAGCAGTACTTC	CASSIVVGEHYEQYF
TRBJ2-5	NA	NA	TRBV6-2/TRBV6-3	TGTGCCACCAGGACCCCGGACCAAGAGACCCAGTACTTC	CATRTPDQETQYF
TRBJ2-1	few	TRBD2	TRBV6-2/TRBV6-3	TGTGCCAGCAGTTACCTCGGGCTAGCGGGGGTTCTTTACAATGAGCAGTTCTTC	CASSYLGLAGVLYNEQFF
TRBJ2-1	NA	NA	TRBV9	TGTGCCAGCAGCGTAGCCTCCAACAATGAGCAGTTCTTC	CASSVASNNEQFF
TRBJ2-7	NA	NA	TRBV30	TGTGCCTGGAGTGTCTGGGGCCGCGAGCAGTACTTC	CAWSVWGREQYF
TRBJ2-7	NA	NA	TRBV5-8	TGTGCCAGCAGCTACCTGGGGTTGGAGCAGTACTTC	CASSYLGLEQYF
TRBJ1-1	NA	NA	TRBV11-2	TGTGCCAGCAGCTTCAAATTCACTGAAGCTTTCTTT	CASSFKFTEAFF
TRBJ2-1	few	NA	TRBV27	TGTGCCAGCAGAACTATCGGGACCAATGAGCAGTTCTTC	CASRTIGTNEQFF
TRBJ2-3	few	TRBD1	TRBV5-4	TGTGCCAGCAGCCCTGGACAGGGGGTGGGTACGCAGTATTTT	CASSPGQGVGTQYF
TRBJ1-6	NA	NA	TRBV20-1	TGCAGTGCCCCCGCCGGGTGGGGTTCACCCCTCCACTTT	CSAPAGWGSPLHF
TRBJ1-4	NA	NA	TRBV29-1	TGCAGCGTTGAAGATCACGGGGAAAAACTGTTTTTT	CSVEDHGEKLFF
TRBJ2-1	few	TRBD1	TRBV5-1	TGCGCCAGCAGCTTGGCCGTTTCAGGGGGCAATGAGCAGTTCTTC	CASSLAVSGGNEQFF
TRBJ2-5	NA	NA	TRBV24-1	TGTGCCACCTCACCGGGCCTAGGCCCCCTGGAGACCCAGTACTTC	CATSPGLGPLETQYF
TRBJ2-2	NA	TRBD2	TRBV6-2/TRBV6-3	TGTGCCAGCAGTTACGAGCGGGGGGGGAACACCGGGGAGCTGTTTTTT	CASSYERGGNTGELFF
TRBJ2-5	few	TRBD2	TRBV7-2	TGTGCCAGCAGCTTAGCGCTTCTAGCGGGGGGAGGTTGGGAGACCCAGTACTTC	CASSLALLAGGGWETQYF
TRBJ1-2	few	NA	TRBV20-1	TGCAGTGCTAACCCCCGGGGTATTTGGTATGGCTACACCTTC	CSANPRGIWYGYTF
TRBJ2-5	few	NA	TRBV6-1	TGTGCCAGCAGTGAGTCCGGTCTGAAGGGAGAGACCCAGTACTTC	CASSESGLKGETQYF
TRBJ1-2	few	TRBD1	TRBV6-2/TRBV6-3	TGTGCCAGCAGTTACAACCGGGACAGTGAGAACTATGGCTACACCTTC	CASSYNRDSENYGYTF
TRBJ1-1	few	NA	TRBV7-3	TGTGCCAGCAGCTTAAGTTTAGGAGCGAACACTGAAGCTTTCTTT	CASSLSLGANTEAFF
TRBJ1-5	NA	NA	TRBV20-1	TGCAGTGCCCTCCGAGACGAGGCGCATAGCAATCAGCCCCAGCATTTT	CSALRDEAHSNQPQHF
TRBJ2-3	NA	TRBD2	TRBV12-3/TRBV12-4	TGTGCCAGCAGTCAGACTAGCGGGGGGGCCGGAGGCTTT	CASSQTSGGAGGF
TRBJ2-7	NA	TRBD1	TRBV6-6	TGTGCCAGCTGTGGACAGGGACGGAACTACGAGCAGTACTTC	CASCGQGRNYEQYF
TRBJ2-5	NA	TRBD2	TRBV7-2	TGTGCCAGCAGTCCACCGTCCGGGAGGGAGACCCAGTACTTC	CASSPPSGRETQYF
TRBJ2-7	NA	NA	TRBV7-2	TGTGCCAGCAGCTCCCGGACAACCACGGAGCAGTACTTC	CASSSRTTTEQYF
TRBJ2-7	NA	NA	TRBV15	TGTGCCACCAGCAGAGAGATAGCAGCCAACCGCTGGGAGCAGTACTTC	CATSREIAANRWEQYF
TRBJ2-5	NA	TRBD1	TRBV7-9	TGTGCCAGCAGCTCGGGACAGGGGCGTGGAGAGACCCAGTACTTC	CASSSGQGRGETQYF
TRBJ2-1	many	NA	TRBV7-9	TGTGCCAGCAGCTCGTCTACCCCTCGTCCGAGCTCCTACAATGAGCAGTTCTTC	CASSSSTPRPSSYNEQFF
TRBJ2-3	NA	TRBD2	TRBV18	TGTGCCAGCTCACCACGGACTAGCGGGGACCTCAGCACAGATACGCAGTATTTT	CASSPRTSGDLSTDTQYF
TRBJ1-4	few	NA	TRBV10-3	TGTGCCATCAGTGAGAGCCAGGACTATAATGAAAAACTGTTTTTT	CAISESQDYNEKLFF
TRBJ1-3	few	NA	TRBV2	TGTGCCAGCAGATGGGGGTGGTCCTCTGGAAACACCATATATTTT	CASRWGWSSGNTIYF
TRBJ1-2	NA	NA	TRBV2	TGTGCCAGCAGGCAGGGCCATGGCTACACCTTC	CASRQGHGYTF
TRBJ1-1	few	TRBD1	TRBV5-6	TGTGCCAGCAGCTGGGACAGGGCCTACACTGAAGCTTTCTTT	CASSWDRAYTEAFF
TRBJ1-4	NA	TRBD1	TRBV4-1	TGCGCCAGCAGCCAAGGACAGGGCCATGAAAAACTGTTTTTT	CASSQGQGHEKLFF
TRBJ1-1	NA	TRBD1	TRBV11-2	TGTGCCAGCAGCACCCGACAGGGCTCTGAAGCTTTCTTT	CASSTRQGSEAFF
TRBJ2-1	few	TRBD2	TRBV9	TGTGCCAGCAGCGTAACCGGGACTAGCCCCACAAATGAGCAGTTCTTC	CASSVTGTSPTNEQFF
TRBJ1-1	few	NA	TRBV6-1	TGTGCCAGCATTACGGTAAGGAACACTGAAGCTTTCTTT	CASITVRNTEAFF
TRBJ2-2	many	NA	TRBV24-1	TGTGCCACCAGTGAGAACACCGGGGAGCTGTTTTTT	CATSENTGELFF
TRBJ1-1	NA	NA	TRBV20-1	TGCAGTGCTAGAGATCCGCAGGGTTCGTACACTGAAGCTTTCTTT	CSARDPQGSYTEAFF
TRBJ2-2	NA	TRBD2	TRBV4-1	TGCGCCAGCAGCCAAGTCTGGACTAGCCGGAACACCGGGGAGCTGTTTTTT	CASSQVWTSRNTGELFF
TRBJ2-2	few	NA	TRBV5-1	TGCGCCAGCAGTGTAGGGAACACCGGGGAGCTGTTTTTT	CASSVGNTGELFF
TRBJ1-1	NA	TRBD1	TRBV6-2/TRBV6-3	TGTGCCAGTTCAGACCTCGACAGGGGCAGTATGTACACTGAAGCTTTCTTT	CASSDLDRGSMYTEAFF
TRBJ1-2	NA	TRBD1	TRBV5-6	TGTGCCAGCAGTGAAACAGGGGGCCTAAGAAATGGCTACACCTTC	CASSETGGLRNGYTF
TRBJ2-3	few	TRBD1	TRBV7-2	TGTGCCAGCAGCCCCGCGACAGGGGCGACAGATACGCAGTATTTT	CASSPATGATDTQYF
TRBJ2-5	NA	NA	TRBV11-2	TGTGCCAGCAGACTAGGGGGGCCTGGAGAGACCCAGTACTTC	CASRLGGPGETQYF
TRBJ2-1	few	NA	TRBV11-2	TGTGCCAGCAGCTTAGACCCCAATACTGTCAATGAGCAGTTCTTC	CASSLDPNTVNEQFF
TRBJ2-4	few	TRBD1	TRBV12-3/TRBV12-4	TGTGCCAGCAGAGGACAGGGAGCTCAAGCCAAAAACATTCAGTACTTC	CASRGQGAQAKNIQYF
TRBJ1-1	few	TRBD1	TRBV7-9	TGTGCCAGCAGCTACACAGGGGCTTCGAACACTGAAGCTTTCTTT	CASSYTGASNTEAFF
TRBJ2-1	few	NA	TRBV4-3	TGCGCCAGCAGCCAAGAAACTAGCAGGGATGAGCAGTTCTTC	CASSQETSRDEQFF